This T cell receptor beta chain was documented in a study of long-term antiretroviral therapy in people with HIV. Study as a whole: About a decade before 2015, the earliest samples were taken when ART was typically delayed. Study-wide findings and caveats: Unavailable data included ART adherence, viral resistance and therapy changes (switches in treatment). Diversity measured after ART increased yet remained under transplant donor controls. Comparison with controls showed narrower CDR3 length ranges in HIV repertoires.

The authors ran the immunoSEQ assay, v3.0, at survey level. Clones were sequenced by immunoSEQ multiplex PCR, and TCRdb holds only the in-frame ones, with some missing. The sample includes more than 25,000 clones, approximately 90% seen only once; the top ten take more than 6.5%. Note on this clone: The antigen remains undetermined.

This TCR derives from a man aged 50-60 years with HIV. The material sequenced was unsorted PBMCs, taken roughly 5 years before starting antiretroviral therapy.

CDR3 bases: TGCGCCTCATTCGGGGGAGACACTGAAGCTTTCTTT. Its protein is CASFGGDTEAFF. V usage is TRBV4-1 and J usage is TRBJ1-1; D possibly corresponds to TRBD1 (5 bases). Germline values: CDR1 MGHRA, CDR2 YSYEKL. CDR3 length: 12 residues. Trimming removed 11 bases from V and 3 bases from J, with 13 bases in between.